This T cell receptor beta chain was captured by sequencing in a study of shared clonotypes between healthy human individuals. Study results and caveats: Rarefaction indicated that sorted-subset sequencing remained incomplete although depth was large.

V dropped 4 bases and J dropped 8 bases, with 15 bases sitting between them. Germline CDR1 is SGHRS and CDR2 is YFSETQ. CDR3 size: 14 residues. Comment on this clone: What it binds is not known.

Every subset's genomic DNA went evenly onto several immunoSEQ plates. Libraries were prepared by immunoSEQ multiplex PCR; TCRdb keeps only in-frame clonotypes and omits some of them. This sample has under 1,900,000 clones, with approximately 98.5% found just once. The chain recombines TRBV5-1 with TRBJ1-4, with a weak D call TRBD1 (5 bases). Sequenced sample: naive CD4+ T cells sorted from blood. Subset denoted: CD45RA+ positively selected. This receptor was identified in a man aged 25 to 40 in good health. The CDR3 nucleotides read TGCGCCAGCAGCGAAGGGCCGGGGCGAGAAAAACTGTTTTTT. This codes for CASSEGPGREKLFF.